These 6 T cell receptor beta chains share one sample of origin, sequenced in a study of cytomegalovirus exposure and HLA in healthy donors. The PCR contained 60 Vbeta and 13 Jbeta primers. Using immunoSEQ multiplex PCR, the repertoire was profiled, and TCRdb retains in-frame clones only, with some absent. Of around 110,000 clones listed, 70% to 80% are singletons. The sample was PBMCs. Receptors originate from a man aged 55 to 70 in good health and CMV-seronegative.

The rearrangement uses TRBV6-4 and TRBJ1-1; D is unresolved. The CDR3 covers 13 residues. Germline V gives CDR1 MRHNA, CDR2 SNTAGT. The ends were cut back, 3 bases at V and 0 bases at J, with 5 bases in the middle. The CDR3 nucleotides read TGTGCCAGCAGTGATACTGTGAACACTGAAGCTTTCTTT. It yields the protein CASSDTVNTEAFF.

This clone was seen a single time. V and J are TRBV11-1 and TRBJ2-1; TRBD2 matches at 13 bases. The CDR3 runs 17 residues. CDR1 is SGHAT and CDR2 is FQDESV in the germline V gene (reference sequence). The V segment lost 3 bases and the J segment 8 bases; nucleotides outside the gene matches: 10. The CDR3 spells CASSFAGTSGARDEQFF. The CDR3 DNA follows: TGTGCCAGCAGCTTCGCCGGGACTAGCGGGGCGAGGGATGAGCAGTTCTTC. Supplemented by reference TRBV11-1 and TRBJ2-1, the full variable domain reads EAEVAQSPRYKITEKSQAVAFWCDPISGHATLYWYRQILGQGPELLVQFQDESVVDDSQLPKDRFSAERLKGVDSTLKIQPAELGDSAMYLCASSFAGTSGARDEQFFGPGTRLTVL.

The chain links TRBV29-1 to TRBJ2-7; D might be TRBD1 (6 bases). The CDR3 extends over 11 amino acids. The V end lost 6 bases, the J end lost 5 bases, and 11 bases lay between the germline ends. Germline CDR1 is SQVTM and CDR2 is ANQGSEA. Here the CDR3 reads CSVAPGDEQYF. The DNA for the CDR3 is TGCAGCGTAGCACCAGGGGACGAGCAGTACTTC.

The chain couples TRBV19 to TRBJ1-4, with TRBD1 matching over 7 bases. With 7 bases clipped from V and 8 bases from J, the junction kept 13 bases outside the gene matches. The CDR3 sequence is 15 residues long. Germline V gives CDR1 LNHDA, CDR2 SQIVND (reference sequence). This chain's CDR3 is CASIYRDRGKEKLFF. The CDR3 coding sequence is TGTGCCAGTATCTACCGGGACAGAGGTAAAGAAAAACTGTTTTTT.

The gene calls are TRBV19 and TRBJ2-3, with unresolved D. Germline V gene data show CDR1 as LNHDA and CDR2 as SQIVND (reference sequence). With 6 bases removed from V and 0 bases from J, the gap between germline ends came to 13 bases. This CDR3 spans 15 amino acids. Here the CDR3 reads CASSNPPGSTDTQYF. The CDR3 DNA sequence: TGTGCCAGTAGCAATCCTCCAGGAAGCACAGATACGCAGTATTTT.

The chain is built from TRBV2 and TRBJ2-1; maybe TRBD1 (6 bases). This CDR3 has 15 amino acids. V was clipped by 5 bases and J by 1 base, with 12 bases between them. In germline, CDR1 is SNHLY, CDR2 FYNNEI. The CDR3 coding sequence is TGTGCCAGCAGTCCAGGGGCTTGGTCCTACAATGAGCAGTTCTTC. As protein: CASSPGAWSYNEQFF.